This TCR beta chain comes out of a study of cytomegalovirus exposure and HLA in healthy donors. On the study more broadly: Counted in an early data release were 65 million to 100 million unique TCRs from HLA-typed donors.

Study-level points and caveats: Another analysis was done later, and it associated approximately 17,000 TCR beta sequences with HLA alleles at 0.05 false discovery rate. There were some public TCRs occurring in many donors, but most TCR sequences were rare. A link between a missense DCLRE1C variant and TCR beta V- and J-gene trimming emerged from a later analysis.

Concerning this clone: What it binds is not known.

PCR amplification relied on 60 Vbeta primers (plus 13 Jbeta primers). Using immunoSEQ multiplex PCR, the repertoire was profiled, and TCRdb retains in-frame clones only, with some absent. Among about 88,000 clones, 85% to 90% were seen once, and the ten largest hold roughly 2.3%. The CDR3 runs 13 residues. Trimming cost V 9 bases and J 7 bases; bases outside gene matches: 7. Germline V CDR1 and CDR2: MDHEN, SYDVKM. The TCR comes from a man in his late teens or twenties in good health and CMV-seronegative. The sample taken for sequencing was PBMCs. This rearrangement joins TRBV28 to TRBJ2-1, with TRBD1 identical over 9 bases. The CDR3 bases are TGTGCCAGTAAGACAGGGGGAGGGAATGAGCAGTTCTTC. Amino acids: CASKTGGGNEQFF.